This T cell receptor (beta chain) stems from a study of T cells in Graves' hyperthyroidism and ophthalmopathy. Deletions cut 4 bases from V and 5 bases from J, with 15 bases between. Germline V gives CDR1 DFQATT, CDR2 SNEGSKA (reference sequence). The CDR3 spans 13 residues. Regarding the study as a whole: Most thyroid clonotypes that were expanded above 0.001 also turned up in blood.

This clonotype was detected many times. Its specificity is not known. From RNA transcripts, TCR beta CDR3 regions were amplified. The TCR CDR3 first-round RT-PCR relied on the HTBI primer set. From the multiplex PCR reads, TCRdb called clonotypes with MiXCR, one entry per CDR3 protein. The repertoire holds hundreds of thousands of distinct CDR3 sequences, with roughly 15% as singletons. The J gene is TRBJ2-7, the V gene TRBV20-1; TRBD1 or TRBD2 may be the D gene (5 bases each). This clonotype was obtained from a man aged 18-30 years with Graves' ophthalmopathy. Material: blood. For the CDR3, the DNA is TGCAGTGCTAAAGACTGGACGGGGCACGAGCAGTACTTC. Encoded protein: CSAKDWTGHEQYF.